This T cell receptor (beta chain) was found in a study of blood T cell dynamics during melanoma immunotherapy. Time point defined: pre-treatment baseline. Response was assessed by RECIST 1.1 at 12 weeks, except a couple of rapid progressors. Patients had no prior systemic cancer treatment, immunosuppressants or other active cancers. Every bulk PBMC sample received the same 350 ng of DNA. Repertoires were generated with immunoSEQ multiplex PCR, while TCRdb's copy carries only in-frame clones and drops some. The repertoire holds 15,000 or so clones, 80% to 90% seen once, with 5% to 6.5% in the top ten. Germline loops: CDR1 SGHRS, CDR2 YFSETQ. Deletions cut 0 bases from V and 3 bases from J, with 7 bases between. This CDR3 is built from 14 residues.

The rearrangement uses TRBV5-1 and TRBJ1-3; perhaps TRBD1 as D (6 bases). The clonotype originates from a human donor with melanoma. This specimen consisted of blood, obtained from a patient treated with checkpoint blockade. The CDR3 loop reads CASSLGQDGNTIYF. For the CDR3, the DNA is TGCGCCAGCAGCTTGGGACAGGATGGAAACACCATATATTTT. Full variable domain (outside the CDR3, taken from reference TRBV5-1 and TRBJ1-3): KAGVTQTPRYLIKTRGQQVTLSCSPISGHRSVSWYQQTPGQGLQFLFEYFSETQRNKGNFPGRFSGRQFSNSRSEMNVSTLELGDSALYLCASSLGQDGNTIYFGEGSWLTVV.